This TCR beta chain originates from a study of cytotoxic CD8 clonotypes in ibrutinib-treated CLL. Produced via immunoSEQ multiplex PCR; TCRdb's table is partial and in-frame only. There are about 68,000 clones in the sample; 68% occur only once, and under 6% lies in the top ten. Trimming removed 5 bases from V and 4 bases from J; junction bases left unmatched: 3. CDR3 length: 15 residues. Germline CDR1 reads SEHNR; CDR2 reads FQNEAQ (reference sequence). This sample comprised PBMCs, obtained after 12 months of ibrutinib treatment. The rearrangement joins TRBV7-9 to TRBJ2-2, with 11 bases that match TRBD2. The sequence derives from a human donor with chronic lymphocytic leukemia. CDR3 loop: CASSPGLAGTGELFF. The CDR3, as DNA: TGTGCCAGCAGCCCCGGACTAGCGGGCACCGGGGAGCTGTTTTTT. The full variable domain, rest sourced from reference TRBV7-9 and TRBJ2-2, is DTGVSQNPRHKITKRGQNVTFRCDPISEHNRLYWYRQTLGQGPEFLTYFQNEAQLEKSRLLSDRFSAERPKGSFSTLEIQRTEQGDSAMYLCASSPGLAGTGELFFGEGSRLTVL.